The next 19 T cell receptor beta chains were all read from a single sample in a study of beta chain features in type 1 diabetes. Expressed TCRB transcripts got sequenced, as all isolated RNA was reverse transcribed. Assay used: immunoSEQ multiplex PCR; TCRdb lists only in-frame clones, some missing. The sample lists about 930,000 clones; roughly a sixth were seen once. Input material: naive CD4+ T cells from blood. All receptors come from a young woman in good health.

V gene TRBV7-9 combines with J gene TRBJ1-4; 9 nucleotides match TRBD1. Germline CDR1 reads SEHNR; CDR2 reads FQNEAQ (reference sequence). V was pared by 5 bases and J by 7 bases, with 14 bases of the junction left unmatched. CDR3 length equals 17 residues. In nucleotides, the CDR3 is TGTGCCAGCAGCCCGAAGACATGGGACAGGGCAGGTGAAAAACTGTTTTTT. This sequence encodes CASSPKTWDRAGEKLFF.

The CDR3 loop is CASSPQRVIVTEAFF. The DNA for the CDR3 is TGTGCCAGCTCACCACAAAGGGTTATAGTCACTGAAGCTTTCTTT. This chain joins TRBV18 and TRBJ1-1; D is unresolved. This CDR3 has 15 amino acids. In germline, CDR1 is KGHSH, CDR2 LQKENI. Deletions cut 1 base from V and 4 bases from J, with 13 bases between.

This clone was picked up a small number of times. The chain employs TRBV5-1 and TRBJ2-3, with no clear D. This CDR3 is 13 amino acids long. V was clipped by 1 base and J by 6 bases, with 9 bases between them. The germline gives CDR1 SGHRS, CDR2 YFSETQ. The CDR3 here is CASSLIVSDTQYF. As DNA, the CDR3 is TGCGCCAGCAGCTTGATCGTATCGGATACGCAGTATTTT.

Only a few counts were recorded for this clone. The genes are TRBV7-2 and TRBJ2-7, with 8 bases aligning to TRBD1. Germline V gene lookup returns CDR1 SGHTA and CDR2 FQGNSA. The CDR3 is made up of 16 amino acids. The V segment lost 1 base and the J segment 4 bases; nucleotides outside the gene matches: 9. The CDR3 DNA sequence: TGTGCCAGCAGCTTAGGAGGACAGGGTGAAGGGTACGAGCAGTACTTC. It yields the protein CASSLGGQGEGYEQYF.

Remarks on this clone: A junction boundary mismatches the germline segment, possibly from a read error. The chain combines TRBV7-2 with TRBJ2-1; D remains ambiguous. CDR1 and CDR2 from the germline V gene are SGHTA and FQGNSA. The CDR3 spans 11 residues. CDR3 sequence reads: CATSPQLVQFF. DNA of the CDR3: TGTGCCACCAGCCCACAGCTAGTGCAGTTCTTC.

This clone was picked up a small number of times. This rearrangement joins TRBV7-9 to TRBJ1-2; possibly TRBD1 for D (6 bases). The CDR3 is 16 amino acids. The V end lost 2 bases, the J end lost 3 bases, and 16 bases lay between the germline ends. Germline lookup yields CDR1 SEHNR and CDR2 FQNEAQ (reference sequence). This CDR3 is CASSLSRVQGHYGYTF. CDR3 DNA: TGTGCCAGCAGCTTAAGTCGGGTACAGGGACACTATGGCTACACCTTC.

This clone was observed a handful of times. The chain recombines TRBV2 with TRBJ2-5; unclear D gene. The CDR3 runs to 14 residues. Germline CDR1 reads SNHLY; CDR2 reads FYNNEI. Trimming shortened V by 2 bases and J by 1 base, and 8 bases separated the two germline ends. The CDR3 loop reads CASSEIVSQETQYF. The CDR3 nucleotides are TGTGCCAGCAGTGAAATTGTTTCCCAAGAGACCCAGTACTTC.

DNA of the CDR3: TGTGCCAGCAGCTTCATCTTGGGAGGGGCCGGGGAGCTGTTTTTT. This translates into CASSFILGGAGELFF. This rearrangement joins TRBV7-2 to TRBJ2-2; 7 bases match TRBD2. Unmatched junction bases numbered 7, after V lost 3 bases and J lost 6 bases. This CDR3 region has 15 residues. CDR1 is SGHTA and CDR2 is FQGNSA in the germline V gene.

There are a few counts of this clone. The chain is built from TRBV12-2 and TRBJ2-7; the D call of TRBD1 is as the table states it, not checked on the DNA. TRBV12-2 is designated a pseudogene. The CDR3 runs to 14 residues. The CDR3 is CASRSHWGQSGKYF. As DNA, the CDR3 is TGTGCAAGTCGCTCACACTGGGGACAATCCGGCAAGTACTTC.

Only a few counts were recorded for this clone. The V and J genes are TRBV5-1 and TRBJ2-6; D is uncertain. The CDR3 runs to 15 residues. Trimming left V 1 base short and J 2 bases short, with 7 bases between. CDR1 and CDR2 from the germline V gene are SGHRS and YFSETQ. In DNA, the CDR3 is TGCGCCAGCAGCTTGATGCCAGCTGGGGCCAACGTCCTGACTTTC. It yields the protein CASSLMPAGANVLTF.

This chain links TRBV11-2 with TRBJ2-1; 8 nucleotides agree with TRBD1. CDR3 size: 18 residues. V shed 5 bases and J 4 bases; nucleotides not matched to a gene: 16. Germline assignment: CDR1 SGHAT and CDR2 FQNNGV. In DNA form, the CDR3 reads TGTGCCAGCAGCCCTAGCCTTCGGACAGGGCAATATTACAATGAGCAGTTCTTC. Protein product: CASSPSLRTGQYYNEQFF.

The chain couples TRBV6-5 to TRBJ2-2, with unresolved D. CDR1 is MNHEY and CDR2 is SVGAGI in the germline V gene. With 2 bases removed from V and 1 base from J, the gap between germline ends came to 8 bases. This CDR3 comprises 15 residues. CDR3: CASSYGQWNTGELFF. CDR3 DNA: TGTGCCAGCAGTTACGGGCAATGGAACACCGGGGAGCTGTTTTTT.

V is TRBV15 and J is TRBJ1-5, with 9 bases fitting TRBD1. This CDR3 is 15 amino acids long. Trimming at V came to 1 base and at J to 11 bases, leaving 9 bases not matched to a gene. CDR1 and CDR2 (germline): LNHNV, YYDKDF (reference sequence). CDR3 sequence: CATSRAGTGIKSQHF. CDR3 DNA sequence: TGTGCCACCAGCAGAGCCGGGACAGGGATCAAGTCCCAGCATTTT.

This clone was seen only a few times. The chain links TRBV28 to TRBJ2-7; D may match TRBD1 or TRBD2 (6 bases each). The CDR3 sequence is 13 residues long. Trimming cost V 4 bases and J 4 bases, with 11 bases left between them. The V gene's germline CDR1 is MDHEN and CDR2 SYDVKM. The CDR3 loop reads CASSYPGAYEQYF. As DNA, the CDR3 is TGTGCCAGCAGTTACCCGGGGGCTTACGAGCAGTACTTC.

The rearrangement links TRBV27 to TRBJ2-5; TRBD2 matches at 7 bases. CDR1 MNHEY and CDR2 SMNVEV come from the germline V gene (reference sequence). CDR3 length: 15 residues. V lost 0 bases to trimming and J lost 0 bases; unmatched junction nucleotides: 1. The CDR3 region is CASSLSREDQETQYF. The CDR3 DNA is TGTGCCAGCAGTTTATCCCGGGAGGACCAAGAGACCCAGTACTTC.

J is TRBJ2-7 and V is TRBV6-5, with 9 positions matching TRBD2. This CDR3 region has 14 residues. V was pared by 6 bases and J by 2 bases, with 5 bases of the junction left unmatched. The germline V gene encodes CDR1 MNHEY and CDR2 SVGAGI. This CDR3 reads CASSGTSPTYEQYF. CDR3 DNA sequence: TGTGCCAGCAGCGGGACTAGCCCTACCTACGAGCAGTACTTC.

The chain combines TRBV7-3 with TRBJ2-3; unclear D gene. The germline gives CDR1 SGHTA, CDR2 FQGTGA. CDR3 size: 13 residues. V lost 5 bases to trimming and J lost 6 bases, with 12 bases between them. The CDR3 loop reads CASSPGPADTQYF. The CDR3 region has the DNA TGTGCCAGCAGCCCAGGACCGGCGGATACGCAGTATTTT.

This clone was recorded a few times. CDR3 residues: CASSPISGANVLTF. Written as DNA, the CDR3 is TGTGCCAGCAGCCCAATCTCTGGGGCCAACGTCCTGACTTTC. The chain joins TRBV4-2 to TRBJ2-6; D is undetermined. V lost 4 bases to trimming and J lost 0 bases, with 4 bases between them. The CDR3 has 14 residues. Germline V lookup: CDR1 LGHNA, CDR2 YNFKEQ.

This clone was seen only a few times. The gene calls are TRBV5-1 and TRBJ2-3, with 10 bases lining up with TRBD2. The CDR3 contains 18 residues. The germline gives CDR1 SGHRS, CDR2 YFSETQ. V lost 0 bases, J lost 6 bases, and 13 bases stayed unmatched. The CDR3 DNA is TGCGCCAGCAGCTTGGAGGTTAGCGGGAGGTACCGAGAGGATACGCAGTATTTT. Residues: CASSLEVSGRYREDTQYF.